This is a list of T cell receptor beta chains from one sample in a study of blood T cell repertoires in COVID-19. Assay used: immunoSEQ multiplex PCR; TCRdb lists only in-frame clones, some missing. This table has fewer than 250,000 clones, approximately 80% appearing once. The sample consisted of peripheral blood. The receptor set was obtained from a human donor in a cohort sampled during active COVID-19. Each CDR3 is given with its conserved first and last residue. D genes are given only for firm matches. Clone size is given for some rows only: seen once, a few or many times, or a class if the clone is expanded.

CDR3 | DNA | size | J | D | V
CASSMPWERNEQFF | TGTGCCAGTAGTATGCCGTGGGAGAGGAATGAGCAGTTCTTC | once | TRBJ2-1 | . | TRBV19
CASSLGIQGFVNTGELFF | TGCGCCAGCAGCTTGGGAATACAGGGGTTCGTAAACACCGGGGAGCTGTTTTTT | . | TRBJ2-2 | TRBD1 | TRBV5-1
CASTPLGADGTQYF | TGTGCCAGCACTCCGCTTGGGGCAGATGGAACCCAGTACTTC | . | TRBJ2-5 | . | TRBV6-5
CSVELAGGMVYEQYF | TGCAGCGTTGAACTAGCGGGAGGAATGGTCTACGAGCAGTACTTC | . | TRBJ2-7 | TRBD2 | TRBV29-1
CASSQGKGIGGYTF | TGTGCCAGCAGCCAAGGAAAGGGGATAGGTGGCTACACCTTC | . | TRBJ1-2 | . | TRBV3-1/TRBV3-2
CASSLQDWHYGYTF | TGTGCCAGCAGTTTACAGGACTGGCACTATGGCTACACCTTC | . | TRBJ1-2 | . | TRBV28
CASKWETNNEQFF | TGTGCCAGCAAGTGGGAGACAAACAATGAGCAGTTCTTC | . | TRBJ2-1 | . | TRBV2
CASKSRSSGANVLTF | TGTGCCAGCAAGAGTCGTAGCTCTGGGGCCAACGTCCTGACTTTC | once | TRBJ2-6 | . | TRBV2
CASNRGRGGIQYF | TGTGCCAGCAACAGGGGGCGCGGGGGCATTCAGTACTTC | . | TRBJ2-4 | TRBD1 | TRBV14
CASSYEPTGIDTEAFF | TGTGCCAGCAGTTACGAGCCGACAGGGATAGACACTGAAGCTTTCTTT | many | TRBJ1-1 | TRBD1 | TRBV6-5
CASGTGYNEQFF | TGTGCCAGCGGAACAGGGTACAATGAGCAGTTCTTC | . | TRBJ2-1 | . | TRBV12-3/TRBV12-4
CSLDRDTEAFF | TGCAGTCTCGACAGGGACACTGAAGCTTTCTTT | . | TRBJ1-1 | TRBD1 | TRBV20-1
CASSLYGQLTDTQYF | TGTGCCAGCAGCCTTTACGGACAGTTAACAGATACGCAGTATTTT | . | TRBJ2-3 | . | TRBV5-4
CASSPSGGYNEQFF | TGTGCCAGCAGTCCTAGCGGGGGGTACAATGAGCAGTTCTTC | . | TRBJ2-1 | TRBD2 | TRBV7-3
CAMSGGIIAGGADTQYF | TGTGCCATGAGTGGGGGGATAATAGCGGGGGGCGCAGATACGCAGTATTTT | . | TRBJ2-3 | TRBD2 | TRBV10-3
CASSPGTSGKAAYEQYF | TGTGCCAGCAGTCCCGGGACTAGCGGGAAGGCAGCCTACGAGCAGTACTTC | . | TRBJ2-7 | TRBD2 | TRBV7-9
CASSLPSVGNTIYF | TGTGCCAGCAGCCTCCCATCAGTAGGAAACACCATATATTTT | . | TRBJ1-3 | . | TRBV7-2
CASSTDSGLYTGELFF | TGTGCCAGCAGCACGGATAGCGGGCTTTACACCGGGGAGCTGTTTTTT | . | TRBJ2-2 | TRBD2 | TRBV11-1
CSVEEGPANYGYTF | TGCAGCGTTGAGGAGGGGCCGGCTAACTATGGCTACACCTTC | . | TRBJ1-2 | . | TRBV29-1
CASSPGTVNTEAFF | TGTGCCAGCAGCCCCGGGACAGTGAACACTGAAGCTTTCTTT | . | TRBJ1-1 | TRBD1 | TRBV2
CASKTEPGIQETQYF | TGTGCCAGCAAGACAGAGCCTGGAATCCAAGAGACCCAGTACTTC | . | TRBJ2-5 | . | TRBV6-5
CASSRARDRGPLHF | TGTGCCAGCAGTCGGGCCCGGGACAGGGGACCCCTCCACTTT | . | TRBJ1-6 | TRBD1 | TRBV27
CASSSILGQPNGKGQYEQYF | TGTGCCAGCAGCTCCATATTGGGACAGCCGAATGGGAAGGGGCAATACGAGCAGTACTTC | few | TRBJ2-7 | TRBD1 | TRBV13
CVRVSPDRVLFQPQHF | TGTGTCAGGGTAAGCCCGGACAGGGTTCTTTTTCAGCCCCAGCATTTT | few | TRBJ1-5 | . | TRBV7-5
CASSIAGQGALFGTQYF | TGTGCCAGTAGTATAGCCGGGCAGGGGGCCCTATTTGGGACCCAGTACTTC | . | TRBJ2-5 | TRBD1 | TRBV19
CASSLSANTGELFF | TGTGCCAGCAGCTTGTCAGCGAACACCGGGGAGCTGTTTTTT | . | TRBJ2-2 | . | TRBV5-8
CASSSRANPGQGESGYTF | TGTGCTAGCAGCTCCCGGGCCAATCCGGGACAGGGAGAGTCTGGCTACACCTTC | . | TRBJ1-2 | TRBD1 | TRBV7-7
CASRELARDEQFF | TGTGCCAGCAGGGAACTAGCTAGGGATGAGCAGTTCTTC | . | TRBJ2-1 | . | TRBV12-3/TRBV12-4
CASSFQGTNSPLHF | TGTGCCAGCAGTTTTCAGGGTACTAATTCACCCCTCCACTTT | . | TRBJ1-6 | . | TRBV27
CASSPAGRGLGYTF | TGTGCCAGCAGCCCCGCCGGGAGGGGACTGGGCTACACCTTC | . | TRBJ1-2 | . | TRBV14